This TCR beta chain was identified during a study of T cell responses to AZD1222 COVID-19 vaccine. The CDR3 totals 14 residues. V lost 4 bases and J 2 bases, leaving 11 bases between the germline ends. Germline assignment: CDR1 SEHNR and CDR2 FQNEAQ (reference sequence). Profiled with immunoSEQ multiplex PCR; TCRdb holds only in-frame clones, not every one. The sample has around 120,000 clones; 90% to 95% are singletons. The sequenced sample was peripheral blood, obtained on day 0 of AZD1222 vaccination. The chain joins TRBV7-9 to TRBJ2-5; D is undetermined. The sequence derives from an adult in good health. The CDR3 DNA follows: TGTGCCAGCAGCTCGGATAAAAGACAAGAGACCCAGTACTTC. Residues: CASSSDKRQETQYF.